Listed below are T cell receptor beta chains from one sample, sequenced in a study of cytotoxic CD8 clonotypes in ibrutinib-treated CLL. Clones were sequenced by immunoSEQ multiplex PCR, and TCRdb holds only the in-frame ones, with some missing. The table has 110,000 to 150,000 clones, roughly 76% seen once. The sequencing used PBMCs, collected after 24 months of ibrutinib treatment. The receptor set was obtained from a human donor with chronic lymphocytic leukemia. Both conserved end residues are part of each CDR3. D genes are given only for firm matches. A row's size may be missing; if present it is once, few, many or a size class.

d_call: .
j_call: TRBJ1-1
clone_size: few
v_call: TRBV9
cdr3_nt: TGTGCCAGCAGCGTAGGAGTTTTGAACACTGAAGCTTTCTTT
cdr3_aa: CASSVGVLNTEAFF

d_call: TRBD1
j_call: TRBJ2-3
clone_size: .
v_call: TRBV6-4
cdr3_nt: TGTGCCAGCAGTAACGGACAGGGCCCCACAGATACGCAGTATTTT
cdr3_aa: CASSNGQGPTDTQYF

d_call: .
j_call: TRBJ2-3
clone_size: .
v_call: TRBV5-1
cdr3_nt: TGCGCCAGCAGCTTGGACGTGGGCGATACGCAGTATTTT
cdr3_aa: CASSLDVGDTQYF

d_call: TRBD2
j_call: TRBJ2-1
clone_size: .
v_call: TRBV5-6
cdr3_nt: TGTGCCAGCAGCTTGGCCTCGGGCGGACTAGCGGGATTCGGGGAGCAGTTCTTC
cdr3_aa: CASSLASGGLAGFGEQFF

d_call: .
j_call: TRBJ2-1
clone_size: .
v_call: TRBV7-2
cdr3_nt: TGTGCCAGCAGCCCCGCCTGGGGGGAGGAGCAGTTCTTC
cdr3_aa: CASSPAWGEEQFF

d_call: .
j_call: TRBJ2-3
clone_size: .
v_call: TRBV7-3
cdr3_nt: TGTGCCAGCAGCCCTCGGGCCCCGGATACGCAGTATTTT
cdr3_aa: CASSPRAPDTQYF

d_call: TRBD2
j_call: TRBJ2-1
clone_size: once
v_call: TRBV11-3
cdr3_nt: TGTGCCAGCAGCTTAGGTAGCGGGGAGGGAGATGAGCAGTTCTTC
cdr3_aa: CASSLGSGEGDEQFF

d_call: TRBD2
j_call: TRBJ2-7
clone_size: .
v_call: TRBV28
cdr3_nt: TGTGCCAGCAGTGCCCGGGGGGTCGGGTACGAGCAGTACTTC
cdr3_aa: CASSARGVGYEQYF

d_call: .
j_call: TRBJ2-7
clone_size: .
v_call: TRBV5-4
cdr3_nt: TGTGCCAGCAGCTCCTCCTACGAGCAGTACTTC
cdr3_aa: CASSSSYEQYF

d_call: .
j_call: TRBJ2-3
clone_size: .
v_call: TRBV28
cdr3_nt: TGTGCCAGCAGTTTGCCCGGGGGAGATACGCAGTATTTT
cdr3_aa: CASSLPGGDTQYF

d_call: TRBD2
j_call: TRBJ2-7
clone_size: .
v_call: TRBV6-5
cdr3_nt: TGTGCCAGCAGCCGACGACTAGCGAGAAAATACGAGCAGTACTTC
cdr3_aa: CASSRRLARKYEQYF

d_call: .
j_call: TRBJ2-4
clone_size: .
v_call: TRBV29-1
cdr3_nt: TGCAGCGTTGAGGGCACACAAGGACCCCCGAACATTCAGTACTTC
cdr3_aa: CSVEGTQGPPNIQYF

d_call: TRBD1
j_call: TRBJ1-2
clone_size: .
v_call: TRBV28
cdr3_nt: TGTGCCAGCAGTTTATCCGTCACAGGGGGGGATGGCTACACCTTC
cdr3_aa: CASSLSVTGGDGYTF

d_call: .
j_call: TRBJ1-2
clone_size: .
v_call: TRBV7-9
cdr3_nt: TGTGCCAGCAGCCAAGACCGGGTAGGGAAAACTGGCTACACCTTC
cdr3_aa: CASSQDRVGKTGYTF

d_call: TRBD2
j_call: TRBJ2-7
clone_size: few
v_call: TRBV30
cdr3_nt: TGTGCCTGGAGTCTGGGGGGGGACTACGAGCAGTACTTC
cdr3_aa: CAWSLGGDYEQYF

d_call: .
j_call: TRBJ1-1
clone_size: few
v_call: TRBV28
cdr3_nt: TGTGCCAGCACCTCACCCGGGGGAACCTTGGGGGCTATGAACACTGAAGCTTTCTTT
cdr3_aa: CASTSPGGTLGAMNTEAFF

d_call: TRBD2
j_call: TRBJ2-1
clone_size: .
v_call: TRBV19
cdr3_nt: TGTGCCAGTAGTGGGGGACTAGCCCTCCCCTCCTACAATGAGCAGTTCTTC
cdr3_aa: CASSGGLALPSYNEQFF

d_call: .
j_call: TRBJ1-4
clone_size: .
v_call: TRBV7-7
cdr3_nt: TGCGCCAGCAGCCAAGATAAGGGTGCAACTAATGAAAAACTGTTTTTT
cdr3_aa: CASSQDKGATNEKLFF

d_call: .
j_call: TRBJ1-4
clone_size: .
v_call: TRBV9
cdr3_nt: TGTGCCAGCAGCGTAGCAGATGGGGAAAAACTGTTTTTT
cdr3_aa: CASSVADGEKLFF

d_call: .
j_call: TRBJ1-5
clone_size: once
v_call: TRBV6-5
cdr3_nt: TGTGCCAGCAGTTACTCAGGGGCAGGGGCCCAGCATTTT
cdr3_aa: CASSYSGAGAQHF

d_call: .
j_call: TRBJ2-6
clone_size: .
v_call: TRBV27
cdr3_nt: TGTGCCAGCAGTTTATTAGGCCAGGTCGGGAGCTCTGGGGCCAACGTCCTGACTTTC
cdr3_aa: CASSLLGQVGSSGANVLTF

d_call: .
j_call: TRBJ1-6
clone_size: .
v_call: TRBV5-6
cdr3_nt: TGTGCCAGCAGCTTGGGGGCACACGATTCACCCCTCCACTTT
cdr3_aa: CASSLGAHDSPLHF

d_call: TRBD2
j_call: TRBJ2-2
clone_size: .
v_call: TRBV11-2
cdr3_nt: TGTGCCAGCAGCGCTAGCGGGGGGGCCGGGGAGCTGTTTTTT
cdr3_aa: CASSASGGAGELFF

d_call: TRBD1
j_call: TRBJ1-5
clone_size: .
v_call: TRBV6-5
cdr3_nt: TGTGCCAGCAGACTGGGACAGGTCGATCAGCCCCAGCATTTT
cdr3_aa: CASRLGQVDQPQHF

d_call: .
j_call: TRBJ2-7
clone_size: .
v_call: TRBV10-3
cdr3_nt: TGTGCCATCAGCCCAGGAGAACGAACCTACGAGCAGTACTTC
cdr3_aa: CAISPGERTYEQYF

d_call: .
j_call: TRBJ2-7
clone_size: .
v_call: TRBV7-8
cdr3_nt: TGTGCCAGCAGCTTAGGCTCGGCCTACGAGCAGTACTTC
cdr3_aa: CASSLGSAYEQYF

d_call: TRBD1
j_call: TRBJ2-5
clone_size: .
v_call: TRBV19
cdr3_nt: TGTGCCAGTACCCCCCCAGGGACAGGGGGCGGGGAGACCCAGTACTTC
cdr3_aa: CASTPPGTGGGETQYF

d_call: TRBD1
j_call: TRBJ2-3
clone_size: once
v_call: TRBV19
cdr3_nt: TGTGCCAGTAGTCCACGACAGGGGTTCGGAACAGATACGCAGTATTTT
cdr3_aa: CASSPRQGFGTDTQYF

d_call: TRBD2
j_call: TRBJ2-1
clone_size: .
v_call: TRBV7-2
cdr3_nt: TGTGCCAGCAGCCCCGGGAAGCGGGATGGGGGTGAGCAGTTCTTC
cdr3_aa: CASSPGKRDGGEQFF

d_call: .
j_call: TRBJ1-2
clone_size: .
v_call: TRBV6-5
cdr3_nt: TGTGCCAGCAGTTACTCGGGGGAGGTATCATCAGGCTACACCTTC
cdr3_aa: CASSYSGEVSSGYTF

d_call: .
j_call: TRBJ2-3
clone_size: .
v_call: TRBV9
cdr3_nt: TGTGCCAGCAGCGAAATTGGGGTGGGCACAGATACGCAGTATTTT
cdr3_aa: CASSEIGVGTDTQYF

d_call: .
j_call: TRBJ2-7
clone_size: .
v_call: TRBV7-6
cdr3_nt: TGTGCCAGCAGCTTACCTCCCAGACCCGAAGGTGGTTGGTACGAGCAGTACTTC
cdr3_aa: CASSLPPRPEGGWYEQYF

d_call: .
j_call: TRBJ1-1
clone_size: .
v_call: TRBV18
cdr3_nt: TGTGCCAGCTCAGGGGCAGGAACGAACACTGAAGCTTTCTTT
cdr3_aa: CASSGAGTNTEAFF

d_call: .
j_call: TRBJ2-7
clone_size: .
v_call: TRBV5-4
cdr3_nt: TGTGCCAGCAGCGAGGCCCCTTCCGAGCAGTACTTC
cdr3_aa: CASSEAPSEQYF

d_call: .
j_call: TRBJ1-3
clone_size: .
v_call: TRBV6-5
cdr3_nt: TGTGCCAGCAGTTATGGGGGGTCCTCTGGAAACACCATATATTTT
cdr3_aa: CASSYGGSSGNTIYF

d_call: TRBD2
j_call: TRBJ2-7
clone_size: .
v_call: TRBV7-2
cdr3_nt: TGTGCCAGCAGCCCTCCGGGGGGCGAGCAGTACTTC
cdr3_aa: CASSPPGGEQYF

d_call: .
j_call: TRBJ2-2
clone_size: .
v_call: TRBV4-3
cdr3_nt: TGCGCCAGCAGCCAAGAGTGGGGGGCAGCGGGTGACGCGAACACCGGGGAGCTGTTTTTT
cdr3_aa: CASSQEWGAAGDANTGELFF

d_call: TRBD1
j_call: TRBJ1-4
clone_size: .
v_call: TRBV10-3
cdr3_nt: TGTGCCACCCGGGACAGTCAGGGAGAAAAACTGTTTTTT
cdr3_aa: CATRDSQGEKLFF

d_call: .
j_call: TRBJ1-1
clone_size: .
v_call: TRBV10-3
cdr3_nt: TGTGCCATCAGTCTAGGGCAGGAAGCTTTCTTT
cdr3_aa: CAISLGQEAFF

d_call: .
j_call: TRBJ1-2
clone_size: many
v_call: TRBV28
cdr3_nt: TGTGCCAGCACAACCCACCAGGGCTACACCTTC
cdr3_aa: CASTTHQGYTF

d_call: .
j_call: TRBJ1-3
clone_size: .
v_call: TRBV9
cdr3_nt: TGTGCCAGCAGCGTAGTCAGCTCTGGAAACACCATATATTTT
cdr3_aa: CASSVVSSGNTIYF

d_call: .
j_call: TRBJ2-1
clone_size: .
v_call: TRBV7-3
cdr3_nt: TGTGCCAGCAGCCCCACGGGGGTTGGTTACAATGAGCAGTTCTTC
cdr3_aa: CASSPTGVGYNEQFF

d_call: TRBD2
j_call: TRBJ2-3
clone_size: .
v_call: TRBV7-7
cdr3_nt: TGTGCTAGCAGCCCCGGGACTAGCGGGGCAGATACGCAGTATTTT
cdr3_aa: CASSPGTSGADTQYF

d_call: TRBD2
j_call: TRBJ2-5
clone_size: .
v_call: TRBV4-3
cdr3_nt: TGCGCCAGCAGCCAAGCCTACGGGGGGGCGGGGACCCAGTACTTC
cdr3_aa: CASSQAYGGAGTQYF

d_call: .
j_call: TRBJ1-2
clone_size: .
v_call: TRBV27
cdr3_nt: TGTGCCAGCAGTTTTTATGGCGGAAGTGGCTACACCTTC
cdr3_aa: CASSFYGGSGYTF

d_call: .
j_call: TRBJ2-7
clone_size: .
v_call: TRBV6-6
cdr3_nt: TGTGCCAGCACCCACAGGGGACTCACCTACGAGCAGTACTTC
cdr3_aa: CASTHRGLTYEQYF

d_call: TRBD2
j_call: TRBJ2-1
clone_size: once
v_call: TRBV4-3
cdr3_nt: TGCGCCAGCAGCCAAGAGGGGAGGCGGGGGGAGCAGTTCTTC
cdr3_aa: CASSQEGRRGEQFF

d_call: .
j_call: TRBJ2-7
clone_size: many
v_call: TRBV5-8
cdr3_nt: TGTGCCAGCAGGGGGGCTAACTCCTACGAGCAGTACTTC
cdr3_aa: CASRGANSYEQYF

d_call: TRBD1
j_call: TRBJ2-5
clone_size: .
v_call: TRBV28
cdr3_nt: TGTGCCAGCAGTACCCCCGGGACAGGGGGAGAGACCCAGTACTTC
cdr3_aa: CASSTPGTGGETQYF

d_call: TRBD2
j_call: TRBJ2-7
clone_size: .
v_call: TRBV25-1
cdr3_nt: TGTGCCAGCGGGAGGACTAGCCCCTACGAGCAGTACTTC
cdr3_aa: CASGRTSPYEQYF

d_call: TRBD1
j_call: TRBJ1-1
clone_size: few
v_call: TRBV14
cdr3_nt: TGTGCCAGCAGCCTTTGGACAGGGGCTGAAGCTTTCTTT
cdr3_aa: CASSLWTGAEAFF

d_call: .
j_call: TRBJ2-7
clone_size: many
v_call: TRBV7-2
cdr3_nt: TGTGCCAGCAGCTTAGTGGGGGGAACCTACGAGCAGTACTTC
cdr3_aa: CASSLVGGTYEQYF

d_call: .
j_call: TRBJ2-1
clone_size: .
v_call: TRBV11-1
cdr3_nt: TGTGCCAGCAGCTTTAGAGGGAACTACAATGAGCAGTTCTTC
cdr3_aa: CASSFRGNYNEQFF

d_call: .
j_call: TRBJ2-7
clone_size: .
v_call: TRBV5-4
cdr3_nt: TGTGCCAGCAGGGCAGGAAGCTCCTACGAGCAGTACTTC
cdr3_aa: CASRAGSSYEQYF

d_call: TRBD1
j_call: TRBJ2-5
clone_size: few
v_call: TRBV5-1
cdr3_nt: TGCGCCAGCAGCAGGGGACAGGGCCAAGAGACCCAGTACTTC
cdr3_aa: CASSRGQGQETQYF